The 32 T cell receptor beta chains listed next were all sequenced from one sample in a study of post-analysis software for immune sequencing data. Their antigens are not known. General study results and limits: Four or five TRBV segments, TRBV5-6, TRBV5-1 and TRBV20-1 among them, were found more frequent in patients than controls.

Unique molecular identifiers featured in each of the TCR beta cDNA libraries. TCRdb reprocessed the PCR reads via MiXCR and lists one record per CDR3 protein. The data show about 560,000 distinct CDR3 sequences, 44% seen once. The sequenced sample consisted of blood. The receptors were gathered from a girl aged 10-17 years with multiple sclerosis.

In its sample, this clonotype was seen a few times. The CDR3 here is CASSLEAQGAGQYF. DNA of the CDR3: TGTGCCAGCAGTTTAGAGGCGCAGGGGGCAGGGCAGTACTTC. The rearrangement links TRBV12-3 or TRBV12-4 to TRBJ2-7; TRBD1 matches 8 bases. The CDR3 length is 14 residues. J lost 9 bases, V lost 1 base, and 8 bases had no gene match.

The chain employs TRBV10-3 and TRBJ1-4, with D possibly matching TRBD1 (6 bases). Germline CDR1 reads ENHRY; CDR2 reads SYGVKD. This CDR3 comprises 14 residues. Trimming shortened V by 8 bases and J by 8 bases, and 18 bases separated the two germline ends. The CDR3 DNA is TGTGCCATCTCGCCGGGGGGGCTTCAAGAAAAACTGTTTTTT. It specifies CAISPGGLQEKLFF.

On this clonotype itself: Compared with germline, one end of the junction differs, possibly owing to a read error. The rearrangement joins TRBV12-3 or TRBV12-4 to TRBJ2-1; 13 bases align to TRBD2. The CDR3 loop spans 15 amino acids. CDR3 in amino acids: CTSRPGTSGVYEQFF. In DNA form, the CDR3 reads TGTACCAGCAGGCCCGGGACTAGCGGGGTCTATGAGCAGTTCTTC.

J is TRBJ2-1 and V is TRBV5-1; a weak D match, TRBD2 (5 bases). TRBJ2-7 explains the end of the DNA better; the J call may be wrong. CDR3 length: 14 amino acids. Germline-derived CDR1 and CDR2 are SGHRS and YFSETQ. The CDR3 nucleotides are TGCGCCAGCAGCTTGCAGCGGACTTACAATGAGCAGTACTTC. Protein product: CASSLQRTYNEQYF.

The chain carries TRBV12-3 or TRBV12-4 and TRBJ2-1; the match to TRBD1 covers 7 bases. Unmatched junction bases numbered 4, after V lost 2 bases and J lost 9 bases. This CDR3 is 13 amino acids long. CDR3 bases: TGTGCCAGCAGTTTACCGACAGGGCCTGAGCAGTTCTTC. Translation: CASSLPTGPEQFF.

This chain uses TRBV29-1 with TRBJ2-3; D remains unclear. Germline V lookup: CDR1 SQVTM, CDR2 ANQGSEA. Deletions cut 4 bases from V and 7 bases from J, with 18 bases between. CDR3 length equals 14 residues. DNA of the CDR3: TGCAGCGTTGTACCGGCCCGCCTGCCTTATACGCAGTATTTT. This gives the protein CSVVPARLPYTQYF.

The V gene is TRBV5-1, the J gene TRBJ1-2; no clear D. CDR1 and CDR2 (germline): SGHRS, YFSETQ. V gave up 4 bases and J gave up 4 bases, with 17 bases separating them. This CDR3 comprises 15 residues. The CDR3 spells CASSPAGGKVYGYTF. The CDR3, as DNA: TGCGCCAGCAGCCCGGCGGGAGGGAAGGTCTATGGCTACACCTTC.

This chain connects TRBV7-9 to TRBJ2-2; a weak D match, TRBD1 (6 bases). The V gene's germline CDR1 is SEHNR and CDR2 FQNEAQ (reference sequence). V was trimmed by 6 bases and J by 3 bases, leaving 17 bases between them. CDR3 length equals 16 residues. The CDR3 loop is CASSQGWADYTGELFF. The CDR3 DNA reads TGTGCCAGCAGTCAGGGGTGGGCAGACTACACCGGGGAGCTGTTTTTT.

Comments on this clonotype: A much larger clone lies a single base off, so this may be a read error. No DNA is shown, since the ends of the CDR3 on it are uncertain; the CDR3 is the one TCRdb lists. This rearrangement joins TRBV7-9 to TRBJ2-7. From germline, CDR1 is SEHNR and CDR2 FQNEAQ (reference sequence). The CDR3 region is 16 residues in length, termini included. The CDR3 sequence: CASSLVGSGSSYERYF.

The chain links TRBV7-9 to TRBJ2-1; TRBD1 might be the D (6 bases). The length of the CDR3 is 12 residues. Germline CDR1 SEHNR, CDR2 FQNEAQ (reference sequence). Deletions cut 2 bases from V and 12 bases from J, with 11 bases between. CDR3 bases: TGTGCCAGCAGCTTAACAACAGGGTGGCAGTTCTTC. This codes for CASSLTTGWQFF.

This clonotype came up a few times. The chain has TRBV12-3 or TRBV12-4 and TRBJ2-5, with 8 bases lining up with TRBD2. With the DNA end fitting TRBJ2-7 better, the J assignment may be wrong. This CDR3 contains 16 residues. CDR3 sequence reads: CASSDPTGLVDHEQYF. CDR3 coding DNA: TGTGCCAGCAGTGATCCGACGGGACTAGTGGACCACGAGCAGTACTTC.

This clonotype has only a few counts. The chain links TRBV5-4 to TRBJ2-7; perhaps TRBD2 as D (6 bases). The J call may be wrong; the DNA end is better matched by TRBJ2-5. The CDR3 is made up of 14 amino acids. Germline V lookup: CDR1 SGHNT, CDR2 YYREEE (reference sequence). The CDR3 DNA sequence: TGTGCCAGCAGCTCGTCCACGGAGGGAGAGACCCAGTACTTC. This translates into CASSSSTEGETQYF.

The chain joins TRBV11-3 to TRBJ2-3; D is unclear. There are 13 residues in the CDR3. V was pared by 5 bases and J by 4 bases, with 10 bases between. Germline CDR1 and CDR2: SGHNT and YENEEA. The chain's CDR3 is CASSRPAADTQYF. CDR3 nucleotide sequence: TGTGCCAGCAGCCGTCCTGCGGCAGATACGCAGTATTTT.

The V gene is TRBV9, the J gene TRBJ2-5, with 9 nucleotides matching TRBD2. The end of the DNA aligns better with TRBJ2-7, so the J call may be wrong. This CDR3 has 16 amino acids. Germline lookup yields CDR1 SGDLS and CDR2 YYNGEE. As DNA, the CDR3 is TGTGCCAGCAGCCCAAGCGGCGGGGGGGGACTTAGCGAGCAGTACTTC. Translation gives CASSPSGGGGLSEQYF.

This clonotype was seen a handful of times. Written as DNA, the CDR3 is TGTGCCAGCAGCTTAGGGACAGGGCTCAATCAGCCCCAGCATTTT. Its protein is CASSLGTGLNQPQHF. V usage is TRBV7-2 and J usage is TRBJ1-5; 8 bases are shared with TRBD1. CDR1 SGHTA and CDR2 FQGNSA come from the germline V gene. The length of the CDR3 is 15 residues. With 1 base clipped from V and 3 bases from J, the junction kept 2 bases outside the gene matches.

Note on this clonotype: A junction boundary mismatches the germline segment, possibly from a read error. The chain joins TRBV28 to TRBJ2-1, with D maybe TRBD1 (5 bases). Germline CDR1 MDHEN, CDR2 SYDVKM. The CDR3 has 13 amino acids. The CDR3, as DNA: TGTGTCAGCAGATCAGGGCCCTACAATGAGCAGTTCTTC. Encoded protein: CVSRSGPYNEQFF. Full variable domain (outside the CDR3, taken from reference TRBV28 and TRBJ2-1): DVKVTQSSRYLVKRTGEKVFLECVQDMDHENMFWYRQDPGLGLRLIYFSYDVKMKEKGDIPEGYSVSREKKERFSLILESASTNQTSMYLCVSRSGPYNEQFFGPGTRLTVL.

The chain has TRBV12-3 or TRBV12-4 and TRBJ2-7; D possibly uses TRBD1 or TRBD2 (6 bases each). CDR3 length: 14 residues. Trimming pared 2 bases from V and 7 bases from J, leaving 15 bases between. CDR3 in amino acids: CASSLSGGGEEQYF. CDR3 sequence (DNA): TGTGCCAGCAGTTTATCTGGGGGCGGGGAGGAGCAGTACTTC.

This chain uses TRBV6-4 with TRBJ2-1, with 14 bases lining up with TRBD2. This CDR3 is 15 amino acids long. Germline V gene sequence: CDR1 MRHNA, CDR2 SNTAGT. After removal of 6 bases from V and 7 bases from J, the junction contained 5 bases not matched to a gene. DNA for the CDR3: TGTGCCAGCAGACCAGGGACTAGCGGGAGTAATGAGCAGTTCTTC. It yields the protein CASRPGTSGSNEQFF.

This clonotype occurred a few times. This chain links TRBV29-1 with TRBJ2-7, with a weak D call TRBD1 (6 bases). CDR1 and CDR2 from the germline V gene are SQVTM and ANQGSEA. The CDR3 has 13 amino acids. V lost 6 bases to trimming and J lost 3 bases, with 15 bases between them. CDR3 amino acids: CSVIRDTDYEQYF. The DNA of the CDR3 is TGCAGCGTCATCCGGGACACCGACTACGAGCAGTACTTC.

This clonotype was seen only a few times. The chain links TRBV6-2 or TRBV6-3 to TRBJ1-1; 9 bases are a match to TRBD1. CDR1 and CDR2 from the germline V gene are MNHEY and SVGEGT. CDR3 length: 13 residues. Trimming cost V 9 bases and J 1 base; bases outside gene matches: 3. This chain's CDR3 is CASLGQGNTEAFF. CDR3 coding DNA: TGTGCCAGTCTGGGACAGGGGAACACTGAAGCTTTCTTT.

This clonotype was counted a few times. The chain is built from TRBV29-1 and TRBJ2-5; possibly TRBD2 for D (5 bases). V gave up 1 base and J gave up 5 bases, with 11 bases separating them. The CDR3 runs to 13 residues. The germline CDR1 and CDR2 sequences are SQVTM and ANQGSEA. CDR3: CSVEAMAGETQYF. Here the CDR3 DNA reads TGCAGCGTTGAAGCAATGGCGGGTGAGACCCAGTACTTC.

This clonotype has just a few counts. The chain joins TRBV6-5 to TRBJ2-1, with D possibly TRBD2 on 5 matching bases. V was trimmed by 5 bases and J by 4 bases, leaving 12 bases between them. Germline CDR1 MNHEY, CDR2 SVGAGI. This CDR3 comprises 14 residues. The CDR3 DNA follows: TGTGCCAGCAGTCAGAAGGGCGGGTACAATGAGCAGTTCTTC. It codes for CASSQKGGYNEQFF.

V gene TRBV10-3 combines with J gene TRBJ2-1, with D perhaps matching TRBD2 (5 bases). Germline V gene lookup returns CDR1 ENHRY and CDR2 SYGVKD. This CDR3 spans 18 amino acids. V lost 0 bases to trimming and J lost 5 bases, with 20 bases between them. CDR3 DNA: TGTGCCATCAGTGAGTCGGGAGTAGCGAGGCAGTACCACAATGAGCAGTTCTTC. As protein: CAISESGVARQYHNEQFF.

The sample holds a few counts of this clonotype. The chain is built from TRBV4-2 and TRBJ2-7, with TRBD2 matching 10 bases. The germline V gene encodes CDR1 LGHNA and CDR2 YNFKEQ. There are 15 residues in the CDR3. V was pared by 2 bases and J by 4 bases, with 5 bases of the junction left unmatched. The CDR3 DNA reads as TGTGCCAGCAGCCAACCAGTACTAGCGGGATACGAGCAGTACTTC. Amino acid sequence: CASSQPVLAGYEQYF.

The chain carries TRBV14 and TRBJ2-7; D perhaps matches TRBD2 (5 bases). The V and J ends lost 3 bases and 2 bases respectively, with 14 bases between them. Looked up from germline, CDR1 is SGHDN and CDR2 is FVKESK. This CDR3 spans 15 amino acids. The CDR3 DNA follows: TGTGCCAGCAGCCATCCGGAGGCAGGCCCCTACGAGCAGTACTTC. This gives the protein CASSHPEAGPYEQYF.

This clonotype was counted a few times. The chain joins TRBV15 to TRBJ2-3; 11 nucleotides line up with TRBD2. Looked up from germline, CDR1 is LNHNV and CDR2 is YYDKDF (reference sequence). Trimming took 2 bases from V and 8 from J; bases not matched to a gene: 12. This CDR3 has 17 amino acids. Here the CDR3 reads CATSRPSASSGGVTQYF. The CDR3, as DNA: TGTGCCACCAGCAGACCCTCTGCGAGTAGCGGGGGGGTTACGCAGTATTTT.

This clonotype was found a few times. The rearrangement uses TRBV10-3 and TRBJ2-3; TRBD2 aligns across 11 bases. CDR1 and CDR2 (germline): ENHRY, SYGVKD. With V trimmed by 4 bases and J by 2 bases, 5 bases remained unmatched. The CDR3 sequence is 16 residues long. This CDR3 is CAISGETSGATDTQYF. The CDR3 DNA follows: TGTGCCATCAGTGGCGAGACTAGCGGGGCCACAGATACGCAGTATTTT.

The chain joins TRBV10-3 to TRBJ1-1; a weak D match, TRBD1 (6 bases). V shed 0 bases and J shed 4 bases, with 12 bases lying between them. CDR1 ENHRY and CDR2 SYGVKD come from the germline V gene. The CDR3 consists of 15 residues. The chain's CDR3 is CAISESWGGGTEAFF. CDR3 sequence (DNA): TGTGCCATCAGTGAGTCTTGGGGAGGGGGCACTGAAGCTTTCTTT.

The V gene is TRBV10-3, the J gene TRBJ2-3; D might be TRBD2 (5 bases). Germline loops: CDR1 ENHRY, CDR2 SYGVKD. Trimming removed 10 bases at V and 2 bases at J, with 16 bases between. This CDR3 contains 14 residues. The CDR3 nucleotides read TGTGCCACGGGGAAAAGCTCCAACACAGATACGCAGTATTTT. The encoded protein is CATGKSSNTDTQYF.

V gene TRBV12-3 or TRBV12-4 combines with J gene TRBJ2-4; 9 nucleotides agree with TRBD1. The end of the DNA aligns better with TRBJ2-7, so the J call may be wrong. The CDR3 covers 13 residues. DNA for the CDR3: TGTGCCAGCAGTGGACAGGGGAGATACGAGCAGTACTTC. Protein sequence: CASSGQGRYEQYF.

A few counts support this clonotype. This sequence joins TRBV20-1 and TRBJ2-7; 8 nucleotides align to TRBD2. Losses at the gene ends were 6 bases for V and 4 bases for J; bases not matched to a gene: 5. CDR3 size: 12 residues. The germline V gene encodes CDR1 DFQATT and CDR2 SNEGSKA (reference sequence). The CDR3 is CSAGGGAYEQYF. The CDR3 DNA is TGCAGTGCCGGGGGGGGGGCGTACGAGCAGTACTTC.

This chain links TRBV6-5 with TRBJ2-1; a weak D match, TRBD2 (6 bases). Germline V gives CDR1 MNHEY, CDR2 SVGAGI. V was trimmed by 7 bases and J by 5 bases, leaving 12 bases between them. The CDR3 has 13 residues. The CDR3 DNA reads TGTGCCAGCAAAGGGACTTTAAACAATGAGCAGTTCTTC. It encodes CASKGTLNNEQFF.